A single sample gave rise to the 9 T cell receptor beta chains below, sequenced in a study of OX40 agonist ivuxolimab in advanced cancers. TCRdb's copy holds only in-frame clones and misses some; the assay was immunoSEQ multiplex PCR. Found here are 67,000 or so clones, around 90% of them singletons; the top ten hold more than 1%. The sequences come from CD4+ or CD8+ T cells sorted from blood, collected in a trial of the OX40 agonist ivuxolimab. These receptors all come from an adult with an advanced solid tumor such as melanoma, head and neck, liver or kidney cancer.

The chain employs TRBV5-1 and TRBJ1-1, with TRBD1 as a possible D gene (6 bases). Looked up from germline, CDR1 is SGHRS and CDR2 is YFSETQ. This CDR3 region has 14 residues. Deletions cut 4 bases from V and 1 base from J, with 11 bases between. This CDR3 is CASSPVQGNTEAFF. As DNA, the CDR3 is TGCGCCAGCAGCCCAGTACAGGGGAACACTGAAGCTTTCTTT.

In DNA, the CDR3 is TGTGCCAGCAGCCCAGCGGGGGCCCTCCGGGAGACCCAGTACTTC. The encoded protein is CASSPAGALRETQYF. The chain carries TRBV2 and TRBJ2-5, with TRBD2 matching 8 bases. Germline CDR1 SNHLY, CDR2 FYNNEI. CDR3 size: 15 residues. Unmatched junction bases numbered 11, after V lost 6 bases and J lost 5 bases. Full variable domain (missing parts from reference TRBV2 and TRBJ2-5): EPEVTQTPSHQVTQMGQEVILRCVPISNHLYFYWYRQILGQKVEFLVSFYNNEISEKSEIFDDQFSVERPDGSNFTLKIRSTKLEDSAMYFCASSPAGALRETQYFGPGTRLLVL.

The J gene is TRBJ2-7, the V gene TRBV6-1; D tentatively reads TRBD1 or TRBD2 (5 bases each). The CDR3 runs 15 residues. Germline CDR1 MNHNS, CDR2 SASEGT. The V and J ends lost 6 bases and 6 bases respectively, with 21 bases between them. CDR3 bases: TGTGCCAGCAGATCGGCTCGTGGGGGTAGTACCGAGCAGTACTTC. Protein sequence: CASRSARGGSTEQYF.

The CDR3 region is CASSSRDARHNSPLHF. Here the CDR3 DNA reads TGTGCCAGCAGCTCCCGGGACGCCAGACATAATTCACCCCTCCACTTT. The chain links TRBV21-1 to TRBJ1-6. TRBV21-1 is given as a pseudogene. This CDR3 spans 16 amino acids.

This chain joins TRBV5-6 and TRBJ2-5, with D unresolved. V was shortened by 0 bases and J by 2 bases, with 2 bases between the two germline ends. This CDR3 spans 12 amino acids. Germline V gene sequence: CDR1 SGHDT, CDR2 YYEEEE. This CDR3 reads CASSLEQETQYF. CDR3 DNA sequence: TGTGCCAGCAGCTTGGAGCAAGAGACCCAGTACTTC.

The chain employs TRBV6-6 and TRBJ1-6, with 8 bases that match TRBD1. Looked up from germline, CDR1 is MNHNY and CDR2 is SVGAGI (reference sequence). CDR3 length: 14 amino acids. V lost 5 bases and J lost 10; bases outside the gene matches: 7. In DNA form, the CDR3 reads TGTGCCAGCAGTCAACAGGGGGTGGGATCACCCCTCCACTTT. This translates into CASSQQGVGSPLHF.

This chain links TRBV5-1 with TRBJ2-3; D is undetermined. In germline, CDR1 is SGHRS, CDR2 YFSETQ. V lost 0 bases and J lost 0, with 5 bases in between. This CDR3 has 14 amino acids. The CDR3 DNA sequence: TGCGCCAGCAGCTTGGAAGGGAGCACAGATACGCAGTATTTT. Protein product: CASSLEGSTDTQYF.

The rearrangement links TRBV7-8 to TRBJ2-5; 7 bases are shared with TRBD2. CDR1 and CDR2 from the germline V gene are SGHVS and FQNEAQ. The CDR3 has 15 amino acids. V trimming: 10 bases; J trimming: 1 base; junction bases outside the gene matches: 12. DNA of the CDR3: TGTGCCACGGCAGGCGGGGGACTGATCCAAGAGACCCAGTACTTC. Translated, it gives CATAGGGLIQETQYF.

V usage is TRBV5-1 and J usage is TRBJ2-7, with D possibly being TRBD1 (5 bases). This CDR3 contains 15 residues. Trimming left V 0 bases short and J 0 bases short, with 10 bases between. Germline assignment: CDR1 SGHRS and CDR2 YFSETQ. The CDR3 DNA reads as TGCGCCAGCAGCTTGGGTGCAGGGTTCTCCTACGAGCAGTACTTC. This sequence encodes CASSLGAGFSYEQYF.